A single sample is the source of the 12 T cell receptor beta chains below, sequenced in a study of identical twins. Each CDR3 protein gets one entry after TCRdb re-called the 5' RACE reads with MiXCR. The sample has around 1.7 million distinct CDR3 sequences; more than 30% are singletons. The sample was cord blood. The receptors were gathered from a newborn girl in good health.

The rearrangement links TRBV7-2 to TRBJ1-6, with D unresolved. The V gene's germline CDR1 is SGHTA and CDR2 FQGNSA. V shed 2 bases and J shed 8 bases, with 4 bases lying between them. The CDR3 loop spans 12 amino acids. CDR3 DNA: TGTGCCAGCAGCTTAATGTATTCACCCCTCCACTTT. Translated: CASSLMYSPLHF.

The CDR3 DNA is TGCGCCAGCAGCTTGGGACTAGGGCCCAATGAGCAGTTCTTC. This codes for CASSLGLGPNEQFF. The chain is built from TRBV5-1 and TRBJ2-1, with D possibly being TRBD2 (6 bases). Between the trimmed V and J ends, which lost 0 bases and 6 bases, there was a span of 10 bases. CDR1 SGHRS and CDR2 YFSETQ come from the germline V gene. The CDR3 spans 14 residues.

This clonotype was seen a few times. This chain connects TRBV28 to TRBJ2-7; a possible D gene is TRBD2 (6 bases). V lost 6 bases to trimming and J lost 7 bases, with 19 bases between them. Germline values: CDR1 MDHEN, CDR2 SYDVKM. The CDR3 runs to 14 residues. For the CDR3, the DNA is TGTGCCAGCAGGCGTACGGGACTTTACAATGAGCAGTACTTC. Translated, it gives CASRRTGLYNEQYF.

CDR3 bases: TGTGCCAGCCGTCAGGTCGTGGAGCTGTTTTTT. Its protein is CASRQVVELFF. The V and J genes are TRBV2 and TRBJ2-2; D is uncertain. V gave up 8 bases and J gave up 10 bases, with 11 bases separating them. In germline, CDR1 is SNHLY, CDR2 FYNNEI. The CDR3 has 11 amino acids.

The chain has TRBV20-1 and TRBJ1-2; D call uncertain. V lost 3 bases to trimming and J lost 4 bases, with 12 bases between them. Germline values: CDR1 DFQATT, CDR2 SNEGSKA (reference sequence). This CDR3 region has 13 residues. CDR3 sequence reads: CSARQHGRYGYTF. The CDR3 region has the DNA TGCAGTGCTAGGCAACACGGCCGCTATGGCTACACCTTC.

The chain joins TRBV7-9 to TRBJ2-1, with 7 bases aligning to TRBD1. Germline lookup yields CDR1 SEHNR and CDR2 FQNEAQ (reference sequence). V trimming: 8 bases; J trimming: 7 bases; junction bases outside the gene matches: 8. This CDR3 has 13 residues. Here the CDR3 reads CASVRTGENEQFF. In DNA form, the CDR3 reads TGTGCCAGCGTACGGACAGGCGAGAATGAGCAGTTCTTC.

The chain combines TRBV20-1 with TRBJ2-3; 7 bases fit TRBD2. From germline, CDR1 is DFQATT and CDR2 SNEGSKA (reference sequence). Germline trimming cut 1 base from V and 2 bases from J; bases unmatched to any gene: 3. This CDR3 is built from 14 residues. Written as DNA, the CDR3 is TGCAGTGCTAGAGGTAGCGGGTACACAGATACGCAGTATTTT. Its translation: CSARGSGYTDTQYF.

V usage is TRBV12-3 or TRBV12-4 and J usage is TRBJ1-5, with D tentatively TRBD1 (5 bases). V lost 2 bases to trimming and J lost 7 bases, with 15 bases between them. The CDR3 extends over 15 amino acids. The CDR3 is CASSLKPGGGQPQHF. CDR3 nucleotide sequence: TGTGCCAGCAGTTTAAAACCGGGGGGTGGGCAGCCCCAGCATTTT.

This clonotype was seen more than once but under ten times. The J gene is TRBJ1-5, the V gene TRBV5-6, with 8 bases aligning to TRBD1. Germline CDR1 SGHDT, CDR2 YYEEEE. The CDR3 has 16 residues. Trimming took 4 bases from V and 2 from J; bases not matched to a gene: 8. The CDR3 sequence: CASSLGPGGRNQPQHF. CDR3 DNA: TGTGCCAGCAGCCTGGGACCAGGGGGCCGCAATCAGCCCCAGCATTTT.

A few counts support this clonotype. The CDR3 region is CASRTQVNTEAFF. Written as DNA, the CDR3 is TGTGCCAGCAGGACGCAGGTGAACACTGAAGCTTTCTTT. This rearrangement joins TRBV2 to TRBJ1-1; no reliable D call. From germline, CDR1 is SNHLY and CDR2 FYNNEI. The CDR3 loop spans 13 amino acids. Trimming removed 6 bases at V and 0 bases at J, with 8 bases between.

This clonotype has ten or more counts. The chain uses TRBV24-1 and TRBJ2-1, with D possibly being TRBD1 or TRBD2 (6 bases each). Germline CDR1 reads KGHDR; CDR2 reads SFDVKD. This CDR3 spans 15 amino acids. V lost 3 bases and J 6 bases, leaving 14 bases between the germline ends. CDR3 coding DNA: TGTGCCACCAGTGATAGGGGGGAGTCGTCCAATGAGCAGTTCTTC. This sequence encodes CATSDRGESSNEQFF.

There are a few counts of this clonotype. This chain uses TRBV25-1 with TRBJ2-1; TRBD2 agrees at 11 bases. The CDR3 loop spans 15 amino acids. The junction had 5 bases not matched to a gene; V was cut back by 4 bases and J by 6 bases. The germline V gene encodes CDR1 MGHDK and CDR2 SYGVNS. The CDR3 coding sequence is TGTGCCAGCAGTGGACTAGCGGGATTTTCCAATGAGCAGTTCTTC. The encoded protein is CASSGLAGFSNEQFF.